The 25 T cell receptor beta chains below come from one sample, sequenced in a study of cytomegalovirus exposure and HLA in healthy donors. The PCR used 60 Vbeta and 13 Jbeta primers. Profiling relied on immunoSEQ multiplex PCR, and the TCRdb table lists in-frame clones only, not all of them. Recorded here are 70,000 or so clones; the top ten clones represent approximately 2.4%. Material for sequencing was PBMCs. The receptors were sampled from a female donor in good health and CMV-seropositive.

The V and J genes are TRBV19 and TRBJ1-2; 11 nucleotides agree with TRBD1. The CDR3 runs to 14 residues. Germline trimming cut 4 bases from V and 7 bases from J; bases unmatched to any gene: 5. Germline V gives CDR1 LNHDA, CDR2 SQIVND (reference sequence). CDR3 sequence reads: CASSTRTGGGGYTF. The CDR3 DNA follows: TGTGCCAGTAGTACTCGGACAGGGGGCGGTGGCTACACCTTC. Together with reference TRBV19 and TRBJ1-2, the CDR3 gives the full variable domain: DGGITQSPKYLFRKEGQNVTLSCEQNLNHDAMYWYRQDPGQGLRLIYYSQIVNDFQKGDIAEGYSVSREKKESFPLTVTSAQKNPTAFYLCASSTRTGGGGYTFGSGTRLTVV.

The chain recombines TRBV30 with TRBJ2-5; 9 bases are shared with TRBD1. The CDR3 is 13 amino acids. V lost 4 bases to trimming and J lost 5 bases; unmatched junction nucleotides: 5. CDR1 and CDR2 from the germline V gene are GTSNPN and SVGIG (reference sequence). This CDR3 is CAWKRDREETQYF. The CDR3 DNA reads TGTGCCTGGAAAAGGGACAGGGAGGAGACCCAGTACTTC.

The CDR3 DNA follows: TGTGCCAGCAGTTATCGAGCAGGGGGCTTCTATGGCTACACCTTC. It yields the protein CASSYRAGGFYGYTF. The J gene is TRBJ1-2, the V gene TRBV6-5; 8 nucleotides match TRBD1. Unmatched junction bases numbered 7, after V lost 3 bases and J lost 4 bases. Germline loops: CDR1 MNHEY, CDR2 SVGAGI. The length of the CDR3 is 15 residues.

The CDR3 DNA reads TGTGCCAGCAGCTCGGGACAGGGAAACTACGAGCAGTACTTC. It encodes CASSSGQGNYEQYF. The chain joins TRBV5-4 to TRBJ2-7; 9 bases line up with TRBD1. V shed 3 bases, J shed 3 bases, and the junction held 4 bases outside the gene matches. This CDR3 is 14 amino acids long. The germline V gene encodes CDR1 SGHNT and CDR2 YYREEE (reference sequence). Together with reference TRBV5-4 and TRBJ2-7, the CDR3 gives the full variable domain: ETGVTQSPTHLIKTRGQQVTLRCSSQSGHNTVSWYQQALGQGPQFIFQYYREEENGRGNFPPRFSGLQFPNYSSELNVNALELDDSALYLCASSSGQGNYEQYFGPGTRLTVT.

Here the CDR3 reads CASSYGAGETGELFF. CDR3 bases: TGTGCCAGCAGCTACGGCGCGGGAGAAACCGGGGAGCTGTTTTTT. This rearrangement joins TRBV4-2 to TRBJ2-2, with 7 bases that match TRBD2. The V gene end was trimmed by 5 bases and the J gene end by 5 bases; junction bases not matched to a gene: 8. The CDR3 sequence is 15 residues long. Germline loops: CDR1 LGHNA, CDR2 YNFKEQ.

This chain links TRBV7-9 with TRBJ1-3, with D uncertain. V lost 4 bases, J lost 0 bases, and 4 bases lay in between. This CDR3 comprises 13 residues. Per germline, CDR1 SEHNR and CDR2 FQNEAQ (reference sequence). CDR3 sequence: CASSSFSGNTIYF. Here the CDR3 DNA reads TGTGCCAGCAGCTCGTTCTCTGGAAACACCATATATTTT. Combining the CDR3 with reference TRBV7-9 and TRBJ1-3 gives the whole variable domain DTGVSQNPRHKITKRGQNVTFRCDPISEHNRLYWYRQTLGQGPEFLTYFQNEAQLEKSRLLSDRFSAERPKGSFSTLEIQRTEQGDSAMYLCASSSFSGNTIYFGEGSWLTVV.

CDR3 coding DNA: TGTGCCAGCAGCCCGGACATAAGACTAGCCAAAAACATTCAGTACTTC. Protein sequence: CASSPDIRLAKNIQYF. The chain is built from TRBV7-9 and TRBJ2-4; TRBD1 is a possible D gene (5 bases). This CDR3 is 16 amino acids long. Germline values: CDR1 SEHNR, CDR2 FQNEAQ (reference sequence). V shed 5 bases and J shed 0 bases, with 14 bases lying between them. The full variable domain, its missing parts supplied by reference TRBV7-9 and TRBJ2-4, is DTGVSQNPRHKITKRGQNVTFRCDPISEHNRLYWYRQTLGQGPEFLTYFQNEAQLEKSRLLSDRFSAERPKGSFSTLEIQRTEQGDSAMYLCASSPDIRLAKNIQYFGAGTRLSVL.

The chain joins TRBV4-3 to TRBJ1-2; no clear D. This CDR3 comprises 12 residues. Deletions cut 3 bases from V and 4 bases from J, with 6 bases between. The germline V gene has CDR1 LGHNA and CDR2 YSLEER. The CDR3 sequence is CASSQEAYGYTF. For the CDR3, the DNA is TGCGCCAGCAGCCAGGAGGCCTATGGCTACACCTTC.

The chain carries TRBV5-1 and TRBJ2-7; 7 bases agree with TRBD1. CDR1 is SGHRS, CDR2 YFSETQ, per germline. CDR3 size: 15 residues. Unmatched junction bases numbered 3, after V lost 0 bases and J lost 0 bases. The CDR3: CASSLEGASSYEQYF. In DNA, the CDR3 is TGCGCCAGCAGCTTGGAGGGGGCCAGCTCCTACGAGCAGTACTTC.

J is TRBJ2-1 and V is TRBV1; TRBD1 reflects the table's D call only, with no check against the DNA. TRBV1 is a known pseudogene. This CDR3 is built from 15 residues. CDR3 sequence (DNA): TGCACCAGCAGCCACGAAACCCCGACAGCCCCCGAGCAGTTCTTC. Protein: CTSSHETPTAPEQFF.

This chain links TRBV18 with TRBJ2-6; D possibly corresponds to TRBD1 (6 bases). Germline lookup yields CDR1 KGHSH and CDR2 LQKENI. Trimming cost V 4 bases and J 0 bases, with 19 bases left between them. The length of the CDR3 is 19 residues. In DNA, the CDR3 is TGTGCCAGCTCACTATACACCGGGACATTCGACTCTGGGGCCAACGTCCTGACTTTC. It codes for CASSLYTGTFDSGANVLTF.

This chain connects TRBV11-2 to TRBJ1-3; tentatively, D is TRBD1 (5 bases). Germline-derived CDR1 and CDR2 are SGHAT and FQNNGV. V lost 0 bases to trimming and J lost 9 bases, with 9 bases between them. This CDR3 is 13 amino acids long. CDR3 DNA: TGTGCCAGCAGCTTAGATTGGGGCGGCACCATATATTTT. It yields the protein CASSLDWGGTIYF.

The J gene is TRBJ2-3, the V gene TRBV29-1, with D uncertain. CDR1 is SQVTM and CDR2 is ANQGSEA in the germline V gene. V lost 7 bases and J 3 bases, leaving 8 bases between the germline ends. The CDR3 has 11 amino acids. The CDR3, as DNA: TGCAGCGCAACCAGGACAGATACGCAGTATTTT. This encodes CSATRTDTQYF.

V usage is TRBV7-9 and J usage is TRBJ1-2, with 9 bases aligning to TRBD1. V was pared by 4 bases and J by 3 bases, with 12 bases of the junction left unmatched. CDR3 length: 17 amino acids. Per the germline V gene, CDR1 is SEHNR and CDR2 is FQNEAQ (reference sequence). This CDR3 reads CASSSRVLGQGDYGYTF. DNA of the CDR3: TGTGCCAGCAGCTCCCGGGTCCTGGGACAGGGTGACTATGGCTACACCTTC. The full variable domain, completed using reference TRBV7-9 and TRBJ1-2, is DTGVSQNPRHKITKRGQNVTFRCDPISEHNRLYWYRQTLGQGPEFLTYFQNEAQLEKSRLLSDRFSAERPKGSFSTLEIQRTEQGDSAMYLCASSSRVLGQGDYGYTFGSGTRLTVV.

This rearrangement joins TRBV4-2 to TRBJ1-2; possible D gene TRBD1, 6 bases. Trimming shortened V by 8 bases and J by 6 bases, and 25 bases separated the two germline ends. Germline V gene sequence: CDR1 LGHNA, CDR2 YNFKEQ. This CDR3 contains 16 residues. The CDR3 is CASRMTGGPLTDGYTF. DNA for the CDR3: TGTGCCAGCCGAATGACAGGAGGACCCTTGACGGATGGCTACACCTTC.

This sequence joins TRBV30 and TRBJ2-4, with TRBD2 identical over 11 bases. The CDR3 runs 15 residues. Germline-derived CDR1 and CDR2 are GTSNPN and SVGIG (reference sequence). V shed 4 bases, J shed 1 base, and the junction held 3 bases outside the gene matches. The CDR3 bases are TGTGCCTGGACCTGGACTAGCGGGGCCAAAAACATTCAGTACTTC. Residues: CAWTWTSGAKNIQYF.

The V gene is TRBV7-2, the J gene TRBJ2-2; unclear D gene. CDR3 length: 15 residues. Trimming took 6 bases from V and 0 from J, leaving 11 bases between them. Germline CDR1 and CDR2: SGHTA and FQGNSA. The CDR3 loop reads CASRDSLANTGELFF. Written as DNA, the CDR3 is TGTGCCAGCAGAGACTCCCTAGCGAACACCGGGGAGCTGTTTTTT.

The chain's CDR3 is CASSIQGIDNQPQHF. CDR3 bases: TGTGCCAGTAGTATACAGGGGATAGACAATCAGCCCCAGCATTTT. J is TRBJ1-5 and V is TRBV19, with D maybe TRBD1 (6 bases). Germline loops: CDR1 LNHDA, CDR2 SQIVND (reference sequence). The CDR3 is made up of 15 amino acids. V gave up 2 bases and J gave up 3 bases, with 11 bases separating them. The full variable domain, in which reference TRBV19 and TRBJ1-5 provide the parts outside the CDR3, is DGGITQSPKYLFRKEGQNVTLSCEQNLNHDAMYWYRQDPGQGLRLIYYSQIVNDFQKGDIAEGYSVSREKKESFPLTVTSAQKNPTAFYLCASSIQGIDNQPQHFGDGTRLSIL.

The genes are TRBV25-1 and TRBJ1-2; D remains unclear. The V end lost 7 bases, the J end lost 7 bases, and 16 bases lay between the germline ends. This CDR3 region has 13 residues. Germline V lookup: CDR1 MGHDK, CDR2 SYGVNS. CDR3 coding DNA: TGTGCCAGCACCCAAGTCGAACAATTTGGCTACACCTTC. Amino acids: CASTQVEQFGYTF.

The chain uses TRBV6-5 and TRBJ1-5, with D possibly matching TRBD1 (5 bases). Trimming stripped 4 bases from V and 2 bases from J, with 9 bases between. Germline CDR1 MNHEY, CDR2 SVGAGI. This CDR3 has 14 amino acids. CDR3 coding DNA: TGTGCCAGCAGTTCCCCCAGGGGCAATCAGCCCCAGCATTTT. Translation gives CASSSPRGNQPQHF.

The chain is built from TRBV9 and TRBJ2-7; D possibly corresponds to TRBD2 (6 bases). There are 13 residues in the CDR3. Trimming took 3 bases from V and 0 from J, leaving 7 bases between them. The germline CDR1 and CDR2 sequences are SGDLS and YYNGEE. The CDR3 DNA follows: TGTGCCAGCAGCGGGCGGGACTCCTACGAGCAGTACTTC. Translated, it gives CASSGRDSYEQYF.

As DNA, the CDR3 is TGTGCCAGCAGTTTCCGGGATTCCTACGAGCAGTACTTC. Protein sequence: CASSFRDSYEQYF. V and J are TRBV6-6 and TRBJ2-7; possibly TRBD2 for D (5 bases). In germline, CDR1 is MNHNY, CDR2 SVGAGI (reference sequence). This CDR3 spans 13 amino acids. V dropped 4 bases and J dropped 1 base, with 8 bases sitting between them.

The DNA of the CDR3 is TGTGCCAGCAGCCACGGATCGCCGGGACAAAGATACGAGCAGTACTTC. It yields the protein CASSHGSPGQRYEQYF. This chain links TRBV14 with TRBJ2-7; D perhaps matches TRBD1 (6 bases). Trimming pared 3 bases from V and 4 bases from J, leaving 19 bases between. CDR1 is SGHDN, CDR2 FVKESK, per germline. The CDR3 spans 16 residues.

The chain is built from TRBV5-1 and TRBJ1-2, with 9 bases identical to TRBD1. Germline values: CDR1 SGHRS, CDR2 YFSETQ. Trimming removed 1 base from V and 7 bases from J; junction bases left unmatched: 5. There are 14 residues in the CDR3. CDR3 protein: CASSLTGGEIGYTF. CDR3 nucleotide sequence: TGCGCCAGCAGCTTGACAGGGGGCGAAATTGGCTACACCTTC.

The rearrangement joins TRBV27 to TRBJ2-7; the D gene is possibly TRBD1 (5 bases). Germline values: CDR1 MNHEY, CDR2 SMNVEV (reference sequence). V lost 0 bases and J lost 2, with 11 bases in between. The CDR3 is 15 residues long. DNA of the CDR3: TGTGCCAGCAGTTTATCAGGGGCAGGGACCTACGAGCAGTACTTC. Translating it yields CASSLSGAGTYEQYF.